This entry features one TCR beta chain sequence. This clone turned up a few times. Its antigen is not yet known. No per-base quality is available; no much larger clone lies one base away. Read against the paper, the sample's time point label means: approximately 4 weeks on oral tofacitinib. The sample's treatment or condition, from its label and the paper: oral pan-JAK inhibitor, 5-10 mg twice daily. From alopecia areata patients, peripheral blood was collected along with lesional scalp punch biopsies. PBMCs were isolated by density centrifugation and stained for CD3, CD4 and CD8, and CD4+ and CD8+ T cells were sorted on a FACSAria. Library preparation used the immunoSEQ multiplex PCR assay. RNA was extracted from all samples and reverse transcribed into cDNA as template for TCR sequencing. First-strand cDNA was synthesized with SuperScript III using a 2:1 mix of oligo-dT and random hexamers. Amplification bias was assessed with a synthetic immune receptor repertoire, and residual bias was removed computationally. Regarding the original processing steps: After raw reads were preprocessed to remove errors, the CDR3 was defined following IMGT conventions as running from the conserved cysteine to phenylalanine. Clonality was calculated as 1 minus Shannon entropy normalized by log2 of the number of productive unique TCRs. Whether scalp clones were CD4 or CD8 was inferred by matching scalp TCRbeta sequences against CD4 and CD8 repertoires sorted from blood. Sourced from immuneACCESS, this table was stored by TCRdb with only in-frame sequences that have V and J called. A share of the clones is absent; for the studies checked, an unresolved V gene accounts for under half, and the remainder has no known explanation. V and J calls and clone size are copied from that table; D and trimming were computed from the DNA. The sample records 130,000 to 150,000 clones, 82% of which are singletons. The ten most abundant clones make up approximately 25% of the sample.

The data are from a study of CD8+ T cells in alopecia areata (dated by TCRdb to between 2017 and 2018). Some background on the complete study: Treated patients were enrolled in an open-label pilot trial of oral tofacitinib, 5 to 10 mg twice daily, for moderate-to-severe alopecia areata. Patients received tofacitinib for 6 to 18 months and were then followed off drug for 6 months to check for delayed response and recurrence. The SALT score, which quantifies the percentage of affected scalp surface area, was used to measure disease severity in treated patients. To study T cell clonal expansion in alopecia areata, the researchers applied high-throughput TCRbeta sequencing to both the C3H/HeJ mouse model and human patients. Scalp tissue and sorted CD4+ and CD8+ peripheral blood T cells from patchy and totalis/universalis alopecia areata patients and from healthy controls were covered by human TCRbeta sequencing. Tofacitinib-treated patients had biopsies at baseline and at 4 and 24 weeks of treatment, with a later scalp biopsy in several patients. Scalp clonality was compared across normal scalp (n=4), patchy alopecia areata scalp (n=8), and alopecia totalis/universalis scalp (n=8). RNA was obtained with the PAXgene miRNA kit for fixed scalp, the miRNeasy kit for PBMCs, and the RNeasy kit for mouse skin. Amplification of TCRbeta CDR3 regions was done by immunoSEQ multiplex PCR using 35 Vbeta forward primers and 13 Jbeta reverse primers.

Reading the germline V gene gives CDR1 SGDLS and CDR2 YYNGEE. The CDR3 sequence holds 12 residues, the cysteine and phenylalanine included. Of all the DNA, just the CDR3 is kept, 36 bases in frame from base 1. Germline trimming: 3 bases from V, 7 bases from J; junction bases outside gene matches: 2. What the authors observed across the whole study: Compared with normal scalp, lesional scalp, particularly in alopecia totalis/universalis, had higher clonality and more expanded CD8+ clones, which suggests antigenic drive. Because the treated cohort was small and had only one nonresponder, larger studies are needed to examine links between baseline CD8+ expansion and response. Tofacitinib significantly decreased scalp clonality and the number of expanded CD8+ clones among the top 100 scalp clones. During tofacitinib treatment, many expanded lesional clones stuck around in both scalp and blood, and this persistence may partly explain why relapse happens after treatment is stopped. Resident alphabeta T cells in normal human skin are also sequenced, complicating scalp TCR repertoire analysis, unlike mouse skin dominated by gammadelta T cells. Shared TCR sequences between patients were less evident than in mice, which may be partly attributable to HLA diversity in the patient population.

The origin of this receptor is a human donor with alopecia areata. Recombination linked TRBV9 to TRBJ1-1, and 8 junctional nucleotides match TRBD1. The sample in question was CD8+ T cells sorted from blood, obtained at week 4, from a patient treated with tofacitinib. The nucleotide sequence reads TGTGCCAGCAGCGGCGACAGGGGTGAAGCTTTCTTT. Its amino acids are CASSGDRGEAFF.